These 21 T cell receptor beta chains originate from one sample sequenced in a study of T cell changes during pregnancy in multiple sclerosis. The assay was immunoSEQ multiplex PCR, and TCRdb's table has in-frame clones only and misses some. The sample lists over 45,000 clones, more than 85% occurring once. Sequenced here: peripheral blood, sampled in the third trimester of pregnancy. Source of these receptors: a female donor with multiple sclerosis, enrolled in a pregnancy study.

This sequence joins TRBV29-1 and TRBJ1-2; 10 bases align to TRBD1. From germline, CDR1 is SQVTM and CDR2 ANQGSEA. Losses at the gene ends were 6 bases for V and 8 bases for J; bases not matched to a gene: 15. The CDR3 length is 15 residues. CDR3: CSVEGQGTVIGGYTF. In DNA, the CDR3 is TGCAGCGTGGAGGGACAGGGGACCGTAATTGGCGGCTACACCTTC. Supplemented by reference TRBV29-1 and TRBJ1-2, the full variable domain reads SAVISQKPSRDICQRGTSLTIQCQVDSQVTMMFWYRQQPGQSLTLIATANQGSEATYESGFVIDKFPISRPNLTFSTLTVSNMSPEDSSIYLCSVEGQGTVIGGYTFGSGTRLTVV.

The gene calls are TRBV27 and TRBJ1-1; D may be TRBD1 (5 bases). The V gene's germline CDR1 is MNHEY and CDR2 SMNVEV (reference sequence). V lost 6 bases, J lost 0 bases, and 11 bases lay in between. There are 14 residues in the CDR3. The DNA for the CDR3 is TGTGCCAGCAGGGGGGGACGGCTGAACACTGAAGCTTTCTTT. Encoded protein: CASRGGRLNTEAFF.

This chain links TRBV6-1 with TRBJ2-2; D is unclear. CDR3 length: 14 residues. Trimming took 2 bases from V and 5 from J, leaving 9 bases between them. Germline V lookup: CDR1 MNHNS, CDR2 SASEGT. The CDR3 sequence is CASSEWADTGELFF. The CDR3 coding sequence is TGTGCCAGCAGTGAATGGGCAGATACCGGGGAGCTGTTTTTT.

The V gene is TRBV25-1, the J gene TRBJ1-2; D might be TRBD1 (5 bases). Trimming stripped 2 bases from V and 4 bases from J, with 11 bases between. Germline loops: CDR1 MGHDK, CDR2 SYGVNS. The CDR3 runs to 14 residues. CDR3 nucleotide sequence: TGTGCCAGCAGTGAACAAGGACATGCCTATGGCTACACCTTC. It is translated as CASSEQGHAYGYTF.

The chain combines TRBV19 with TRBJ2-7; maybe TRBD1 (5 bases). Germline CDR1 is LNHDA and CDR2 is SQIVND (reference sequence). Trimming pared 5 bases from V and 3 bases from J, leaving 17 bases between. This CDR3 region has 15 residues. The CDR3 DNA reads TGTGCCAGTAGTGTTCCTGGGGCAGGGTACTACGAGCAGTACTTC. Translated, it gives CASSVPGAGYYEQYF. Using reference TRBV19 and TRBJ2-7 for the parts outside the CDR3, the full variable domain is DGGITQSPKYLFRKEGQNVTLSCEQNLNHDAMYWYRQDPGQGLRLIYYSQIVNDFQKGDIAEGYSVSREKKESFPLTVTSAQKNPTAFYLCASSVPGAGYYEQYFGPGTRLTVT.

J is TRBJ1-3 and V is TRBV11-3, with a weak D call TRBD1 (6 bases). V was cut by 8 bases and J by 2 bases, with 13 bases left in between. The CDR3 runs to 14 residues. Germline CDR1 and CDR2: SGHNT and YENEEA. The CDR3 reads CASLSGDAGNTIYF. For the CDR3, the DNA is TGTGCCAGCTTATCAGGGGATGCTGGAAACACCATATATTTT.

The chain links TRBV6-1 to TRBJ2-6; tentative D call: TRBD1 (6 bases). The CDR3 spans 16 residues. Germline CDR1 and CDR2: MNHNS and SASEGT. V lost 2 bases to trimming and J lost 5 bases, with 13 bases between them. CDR3 in amino acids: CASSEWSQGRANVLTF. CDR3 nucleotides: TGTGCCAGCAGTGAATGGTCACAGGGTAGGGCCAACGTCCTGACTTTC.

V gene TRBV7-2 combines with J gene TRBJ1-1; D may be TRBD1 (5 bases). In germline, CDR1 is SGHTA, CDR2 FQGNSA. The V and J ends lost 2 bases and 1 base respectively, with 8 bases between them. The CDR3 runs to 14 residues. The chain's CDR3 is CASSLNGGNTEAFF. The DNA for the CDR3 is TGTGCCAGCAGCTTAAACGGGGGGAACACTGAAGCTTTCTTT.

The rearrangement links TRBV27 to TRBJ2-1, with 12 bases aligning to TRBD2. The CDR3 sequence is 17 residues long. Germline CDR1 and CDR2: MNHEY and SMNVEV (reference sequence). With 5 bases clipped from V and 7 bases from J, the junction kept 12 bases outside the gene matches. The CDR3 sequence is CASSPPGTSGLLNEQFF. The DNA for the CDR3 is TGTGCCAGCAGTCCCCCCGGGACTAGCGGGCTGTTAAATGAGCAGTTCTTC.

This chain uses TRBV5-4 with TRBJ2-2; 7 bases are shared with TRBD1. CDR3 length: 15 residues. Trimming removed 6 bases from V and 0 bases from J; junction bases left unmatched: 5. Germline CDR1 SGHNT, CDR2 YYREEE (reference sequence). The CDR3 nucleotides are TGTGCCAGCACCCCGGGACAGCCGAACACCGGGGAGCTGTTTTTT. Translated, it gives CASTPGQPNTGELFF.

The chain carries TRBV29-1 and TRBJ2-7, with a weak D call TRBD1 (8 bases). Germline V gene sequence: CDR1 SQVTM, CDR2 ANQGSEA. V lost 2 bases and J 3 bases, leaving 14 bases between the germline ends. The CDR3 is 14 amino acids. DNA for the CDR3: TGCAGCGTTGAATCGACAGGGGAGGGCTACGAGCAGTACTTC. As protein: CSVESTGEGYEQYF.

This chain joins TRBV19 and TRBJ2-1, with 9 bases that match TRBD2. The CDR3 totals 18 residues. In germline, CDR1 is LNHDA, CDR2 SQIVND (reference sequence). J lost 5 bases, V lost 7 bases, and 18 bases had no gene match. CDR3 region: CASKATGGREGLDNEQFF. The CDR3 nucleotides read TGTGCCAGTAAGGCGACGGGAGGGCGGGAGGGCCTGGACAATGAGCAGTTCTTC.

The chain combines TRBV5-1 with TRBJ2-7; TRBD2 is a possible D gene (5 bases). The germline V gene has CDR1 SGHRS and CDR2 YFSETQ. Trimming removed 4 bases at V and 0 bases at J, with 14 bases between. CDR3 length: 15 amino acids. The CDR3 DNA is TGCGCCAGCAGCCCGGACTTGCCGGTCTCCTACGAGCAGTACTTC. It is translated as CASSPDLPVSYEQYF.

The chain links TRBV27 to TRBJ1-1; possibly TRBD1 for D (5 bases). Trimming cost V 0 bases and J 1 base, with 9 bases left between them. Germline assignment: CDR1 MNHEY and CDR2 SMNVEV (reference sequence). CDR3 length: 15 amino acids. The CDR3 region is CASSLSAGQNTEAFF. DNA of the CDR3: TGTGCCAGCAGTTTATCCGCGGGGCAGAACACTGAAGCTTTCTTT.

J is TRBJ1-1 and V is TRBV5-1; D gene unclear. CDR1 and CDR2 from the germline V gene are SGHRS and YFSETQ. This CDR3 has 14 amino acids. V was shortened by 3 bases and J by 1 base, with 10 bases between the two germline ends. Here the CDR3 DNA reads TGCGCCAGCAGCTCCGACGGGAAGAACACTGAAGCTTTCTTT. Amino acids: CASSSDGKNTEAFF. Using reference TRBV5-1 and TRBJ1-1 for the parts outside the CDR3, the full variable domain is KAGVTQTPRYLIKTRGQQVTLSCSPISGHRSVSWYQQTPGQGLQFLFEYFSETQRNKGNFPGRFSGRQFSNSRSEMNVSTLELGDSALYLCASSSDGKNTEAFFGQGTRLTVV.

The CDR3 here is CASSQEGTGGYEQYF. CDR3 DNA sequence: TGTGCCAGCAGCCAAGAAGGGACAGGGGGGTACGAGCAGTACTTC. The J gene is TRBJ2-7, the V gene TRBV14, with TRBD1 matching over 11 bases. The CDR3 spans 15 residues. The V gene's germline CDR1 is SGHDN and CDR2 FVKESK. Trimming at V came to 0 bases and at J to 4 bases, leaving 2 bases not matched to a gene.

V is TRBV11-3 and J is TRBJ1-2; 7 positions agree with TRBD1. Germline CDR1 is SGHNT and CDR2 is YENEEA. The CDR3 loop spans 11 amino acids. V shed 10 bases, J shed 8 bases, and the junction held 7 bases outside the gene matches. CDR3 in amino acids: CATDREDGYTF. The CDR3 DNA follows: TGTGCCACCGACAGGGAGGACGGCTACACCTTC.

This chain links TRBV7-9 with TRBJ1-3; weak D call: TRBD1 (6 bases). Germline V gene sequence: CDR1 SEHNR, CDR2 FQNEAQ (reference sequence). V was pared by 4 bases and J by 0 bases, with 16 bases between. This CDR3 contains 17 residues. The chain's CDR3 is CASSSGSTGISGNTIYF. Written as DNA, the CDR3 is TGTGCCAGCAGCTCAGGGTCGACAGGAATCTCTGGAAACACCATATATTTT. The variable domain in full, with the rest retrieved from reference TRBV7-9 and TRBJ1-3, is DTGVSQNPRHKITKRGQNVTFRCDPISEHNRLYWYRQTLGQGPEFLTYFQNEAQLEKSRLLSDRFSAERPKGSFSTLEIQRTEQGDSAMYLCASSSGSTGISGNTIYFGEGSWLTVV.

V gene TRBV30 combines with J gene TRBJ2-7; D not resolved. Germline values: CDR1 GTSNPN, CDR2 SVGIG (reference sequence). Trimming took off 7 bases at V and 0 bases at J, with 13 bases between the two ends. This CDR3 is 13 amino acids long. The CDR3 DNA reads as TGTGCCTATAGAACAGAATACTCCTACGAGCAGTACTTC. Amino acid sequence: CAYRTEYSYEQYF. Filled out from reference TRBV30 and TRBJ2-7, the complete variable domain reads SQTIHQWPATLVQPVGSPLSLECTVEGTSNPNLYWYRQAAGRGLQLLFYSVGIGQISSEVPQNLSASRPQDRQFILSSKKLLLSDSGFYLCAYRTEYSYEQYFGPGTRLTVT.

The rearrangement joins TRBV6-1 to TRBJ2-5; D call uncertain. V was cut by 7 bases and J by 2 bases, with 11 bases left in between. CDR1 MNHNS and CDR2 SASEGT come from the germline V gene. This CDR3 comprises 13 residues. This CDR3 reads CASTIWAQETQYF. CDR3 DNA: TGTGCCAGCACCATTTGGGCACAAGAGACCCAGTACTTC.

J is TRBJ1-2 and V is TRBV7-2; D call uncertain. V was cut by 6 bases and J by 3 bases, with 11 bases left in between. Germline CDR1 is SGHTA and CDR2 is FQGNSA. This CDR3 is built from 13 residues. CDR3 in amino acids: CASSSQYDYGYTF. The CDR3 coding sequence is TGTGCCAGCAGTTCACAGTACGACTATGGCTACACCTTC.